This TCR beta chain appears in the sequencing data of a study of shared clonotypes between healthy human individuals. The CDR3 runs to 16 residues. V was trimmed by 2 bases and J by 1 base, leaving 12 bases between them. Germline V gene lookup returns CDR1 SGHNT and CDR2 YYREEE (reference sequence). The assay was immunoSEQ multiplex PCR, and TCRdb's table has in-frame clones only and misses some. The data contain 900,000 to 1,200,000 clones, roughly 74% of them singletons. The chain couples TRBV5-4 to TRBJ2-2; weak D call: TRBD1 (5 bases). The source material was memory CD4+ T cells from PBMCs. Documented subset: CD45RA-negative fraction. The clonotype was recovered from a man between 18 and 29 years old in good health. Some clones in this sample may be carry-over from other donors' samples. The CDR3, as DNA: TGTGCCAGCAGCTTCGGAAGCAGGGTGAACACCGGGGAGCTGTTTTTT. Translation gives CASSFGSRVNTGELFF.